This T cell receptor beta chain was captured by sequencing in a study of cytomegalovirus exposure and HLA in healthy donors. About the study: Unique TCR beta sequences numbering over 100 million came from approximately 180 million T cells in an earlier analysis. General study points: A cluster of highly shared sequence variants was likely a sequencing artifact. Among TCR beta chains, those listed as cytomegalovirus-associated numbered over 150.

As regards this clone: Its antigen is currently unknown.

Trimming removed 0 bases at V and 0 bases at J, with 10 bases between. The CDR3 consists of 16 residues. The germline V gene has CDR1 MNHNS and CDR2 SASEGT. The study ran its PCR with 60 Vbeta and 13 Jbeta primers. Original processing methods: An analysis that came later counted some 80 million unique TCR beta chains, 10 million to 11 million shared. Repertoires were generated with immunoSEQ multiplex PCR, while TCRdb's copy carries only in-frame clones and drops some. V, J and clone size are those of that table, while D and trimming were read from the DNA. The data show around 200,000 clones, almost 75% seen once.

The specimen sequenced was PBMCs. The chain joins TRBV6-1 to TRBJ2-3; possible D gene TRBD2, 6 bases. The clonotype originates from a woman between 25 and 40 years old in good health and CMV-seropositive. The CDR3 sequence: CASSEAGGISTDTQYF. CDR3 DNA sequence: TGTGCCAGCAGTGAAGCAGGAGGGATAAGCACAGATACGCAGTATTTT.